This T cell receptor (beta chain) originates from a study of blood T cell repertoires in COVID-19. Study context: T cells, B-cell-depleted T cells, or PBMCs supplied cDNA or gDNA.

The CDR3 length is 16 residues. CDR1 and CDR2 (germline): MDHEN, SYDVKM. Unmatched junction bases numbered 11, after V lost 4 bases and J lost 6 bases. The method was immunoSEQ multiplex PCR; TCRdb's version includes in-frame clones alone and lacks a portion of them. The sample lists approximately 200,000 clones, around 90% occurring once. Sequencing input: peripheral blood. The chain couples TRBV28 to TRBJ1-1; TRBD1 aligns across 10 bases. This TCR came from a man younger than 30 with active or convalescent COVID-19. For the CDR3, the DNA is TGTGCCAGCAGTTCGGGACAGGGGAACATCGGACCTGAAGCTTTCTTT. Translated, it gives CASSSGQGNIGPEAFF.